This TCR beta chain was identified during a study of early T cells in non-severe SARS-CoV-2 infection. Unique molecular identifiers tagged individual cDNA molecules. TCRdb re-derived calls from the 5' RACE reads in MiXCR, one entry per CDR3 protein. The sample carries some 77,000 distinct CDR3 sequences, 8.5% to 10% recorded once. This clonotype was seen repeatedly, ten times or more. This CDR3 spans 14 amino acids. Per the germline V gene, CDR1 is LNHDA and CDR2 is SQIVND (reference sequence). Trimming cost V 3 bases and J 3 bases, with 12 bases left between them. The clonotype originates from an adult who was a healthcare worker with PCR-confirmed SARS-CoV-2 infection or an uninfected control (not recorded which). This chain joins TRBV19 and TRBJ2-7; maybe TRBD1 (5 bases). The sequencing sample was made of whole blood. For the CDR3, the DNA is TGTGCCAGTAGTATCCAGGGTATTAGCTACGAGCAGTACTTC. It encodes CASSIQGISYEQYF.